This T cell receptor (beta chain) was recovered during a study of T cells in Graves' hyperthyroidism and ophthalmopathy. Findings and caveats of the study: The authors' 13 V-J model separated ophthalmopathy from stable hyperthyroidism. Clonotypes that were expanded in thyroid above 0.001 mostly appeared in blood too.

Researchers defined stable Graves' hyperthyroidism as no ophthalmopathy progression within 18 months. Clinical symptoms, serum thyroxine, TRAb, thyroid ultrasound and orbital computed tomography established diagnosis. A word on this clonotype: Its antigen remains unidentified.

Amplification targeted TCR beta CDR3 regions from RNA transcripts. Primed by the HTBI set, a first-round RT-PCR was run on the TCR CDR3. TCRdb re-derived calls from the multiplex PCR reads in MiXCR, one entry per CDR3 protein. Among over 450,000 distinct CDR3 sequences listed, about 15% were seen once. This CDR3 contains 15 residues. The V end lost 4 bases, the J end lost 2 bases, and 12 bases lay between the germline ends. Germline lookup yields CDR1 MNHEY and CDR2 SMNVEV (reference sequence). The gene calls are TRBV27 and TRBJ2-4, with a tentative D call TRBD1 (5 bases). Sequencing used blood. The sequence was obtained from a woman younger than 35 with Graves' hyperthyroidism. The DNA for the CDR3 is TGTGCCAGCAGTTCAATCCAGGGCTCCAAAAACATTCAGTACTTC. Its translation is CASSSIQGSKNIQYF.